Below are 12 T cell receptor beta chains sequenced from a single sample in a study of human T cells and chemical hapten exposure. Time point reported: patch test 2, 6 weeks after DPC sensitization. Treatment defined: therapeutic diphenylcyclopropenone sensitization with weekly scalp DPC. TCRdb reprocessed the RACE reads via MiXCR and lists one record per CDR3 protein. The data show about 110,000 distinct CDR3 sequences, 9.2% seen once. Here the sequenced sample was whole blood, taken in connection with sensitization to the hapten diphenylcyclopropenone (DPC). The receptors come from a woman in her thirties or forties with alopecia areata. Some clones in this sample may be carry-over from other donors' samples.

This clonotype has ten or more counts. J is TRBJ2-3 and V is TRBV7-9; 8 bases line up with TRBD1. CDR1 is SEHNR and CDR2 is FQNEAQ in the germline V gene (reference sequence). The CDR3 loop spans 18 amino acids. The V gene end was trimmed by 5 bases and the J gene end by 3 bases; junction bases not matched to a gene: 16. CDR3 sequence (DNA): TGTGCCAGCAGCGCGAGGAGGTCCGGGACAGGAGGGACAGATACGCAGTATTTT. Translated, it gives CASSARRSGTGGTDTQYF. The entire variable domain, with the rest obtained from reference TRBV7-9 and TRBJ2-3, is as follows: DTGVSQNPRHKITKRGQNVTFRCDPISEHNRLYWYRQTLGQGPEFLTYFQNEAQLEKSRLLSDRFSAERPKGSFSTLEIQRTEQGDSAMYLCASSARRSGTGGTDTQYFGPGTRLTVL.

This clonotype has a handful of counts. The CDR3 bases are TGCAGCGTTTTTACAGGGGGCACTGAAGCTTTCTTT. It yields the protein CSVFTGGTEAFF. The chain links TRBV29-1 to TRBJ1-1; TRBD1 matches at 8 bases. J lost 4 bases, V lost 5 bases, and 3 bases had no gene match. The germline CDR1 and CDR2 sequences are SQVTM and ANQGSEA. The CDR3 has 12 amino acids.

The chain recombines TRBV6-1 with TRBJ2-4; 10 bases fit TRBD1. The CDR3 length is 15 residues. V was clipped by 6 bases and J by 7 bases; unmatched bases: 9. In germline, CDR1 is MNHNS, CDR2 SASEGT. DNA of the CDR3: TGTGCCAGCAGAATACCGGGACAGGGGTACAACATTCAGTACTTC. Translated, it gives CASRIPGQGYNIQYF.

This clonotype was picked up a small number of times. The J gene is TRBJ2-3, the V gene TRBV20-1, with D possibly being TRBD1 or TRBD2 (5 bases each). V lost 4 bases and J 5 bases, leaving 16 bases between the germline ends. The germline V gene has CDR1 DFQATT and CDR2 SNEGSKA (reference sequence). CDR3 length: 14 amino acids. The CDR3 spells CSANQRGGVDTQYF. CDR3 coding DNA: TGCAGTGCTAACCAACGGGGCGGTGTAGATACGCAGTATTTT.

The chain recombines TRBV13 with TRBJ1-3; D not certain. The CDR3 sequence is 18 residues long. V lost 2 bases to trimming and J lost 3 bases, with 20 bases between them. Germline V gene sequence: CDR1 PRHDT, CDR2 FYEKMQ (reference sequence). The CDR3 DNA reads TGTGCCAGCAGCTTAAAGGCCTCGGAAGGCGCAGATGGAAACACCATATATTTT. It encodes CASSLKASEGADGNTIYF.

The gene calls are TRBV20-1 and TRBJ2-5, with a weak D call TRBD2 (6 bases). The germline V gene has CDR1 DFQATT and CDR2 SNEGSKA (reference sequence). The CDR3 consists of 13 residues. V was trimmed by 1 base and J by 3 bases, leaving 9 bases between them. The CDR3 coding sequence is TGCAGTGCTAGAGGGGCGGGAAAAGAGACCCAGTACTTC. Its protein is CSARGAGKETQYF.

Ten or more counts support this clonotype. This chain connects TRBV5-5 to TRBJ1-5; tentatively, D is TRBD1 (6 bases). Germline CDR1 SGHKS, CDR2 YYEKEE (reference sequence). The V gene lost 0 bases and the J gene lost 7 bases, with 14 bases spanning the gap. The CDR3 spans 15 residues. The CDR3: CASSLAGAGVQPQHF. The CDR3 DNA follows: TGTGCCAGCAGCTTGGCAGGGGCGGGAGTGCAGCCCCAGCATTTT.

This clonotype was seen more than once but under ten times. The chain uses TRBV7-6 and TRBJ2-5, with D perhaps matching TRBD1 (5 bases). The germline CDR1 and CDR2 sequences are SGHVS and FNYEAQ. The ends were cut back, 5 bases at V and 1 base at J, with 11 bases in the middle. The length of the CDR3 is 14 residues. As DNA, the CDR3 is TGTGCCAGCAGCCGCCCAAGGGGCCAAGAGACCCAGTACTTC. Its protein is CASSRPRGQETQYF.

This clonotype occurred a few times. The chain employs TRBV12-3 or TRBV12-4 and TRBJ2-1; TRBD2 matches at 9 bases. This CDR3 comprises 14 residues. Germline trimming cut 6 bases from V and 6 bases from J; bases unmatched to any gene: 6. Here the CDR3 DNA reads TGTGCCAGCAGCAAGAGCGGGGGGACCAATGAGCAGTTCTTC. Amino acids: CASSKSGGTNEQFF.

This clonotype appeared many times. The chain carries TRBV19 and TRBJ2-2, with a tentative D call TRBD1 (5 bases). CDR1 is LNHDA, CDR2 SQIVND, per germline (reference sequence). The CDR3 extends over 15 amino acids. Trimming shortened V by 3 bases and J by 6 bases, and 14 bases separated the two germline ends. In nucleotides, the CDR3 is TGTGCCAGTAGTATCGGCCAAATAGGGGCCGGGGAGCTGTTTTTT. Translating gives CASSIGQIGAGELFF.

This clonotype showed up just a few times. As DNA, the CDR3 is TGTGCTAGTGGTTTGGTACTAGGCTCGAGGCAGTATTTT. Its translation: CASGLVLGSRQYF. This chain uses TRBV12-5 with TRBJ2-3; D is perhaps TRBD2 (5 bases). Trimming left V 0 bases short and J 11 bases short, with 12 bases between. Looked up from germline, CDR1 is LGHNT and CDR2 is FRNRAP. The CDR3 runs to 13 residues.

The chain combines TRBV6-2 or TRBV6-3 with TRBJ1-5; 8 bases line up with TRBD1. V lost 1 base, J lost 5 bases, and 4 bases stayed unmatched. CDR1 MNHEY and CDR2 SVGEGT come from the germline V gene. CDR3 size: 15 residues. The CDR3 sequence is CASSYYQGADQPQHF. As DNA, the CDR3 is TGTGCCAGCAGTTACTATCAGGGGGCTGATCAGCCCCAGCATTTT.